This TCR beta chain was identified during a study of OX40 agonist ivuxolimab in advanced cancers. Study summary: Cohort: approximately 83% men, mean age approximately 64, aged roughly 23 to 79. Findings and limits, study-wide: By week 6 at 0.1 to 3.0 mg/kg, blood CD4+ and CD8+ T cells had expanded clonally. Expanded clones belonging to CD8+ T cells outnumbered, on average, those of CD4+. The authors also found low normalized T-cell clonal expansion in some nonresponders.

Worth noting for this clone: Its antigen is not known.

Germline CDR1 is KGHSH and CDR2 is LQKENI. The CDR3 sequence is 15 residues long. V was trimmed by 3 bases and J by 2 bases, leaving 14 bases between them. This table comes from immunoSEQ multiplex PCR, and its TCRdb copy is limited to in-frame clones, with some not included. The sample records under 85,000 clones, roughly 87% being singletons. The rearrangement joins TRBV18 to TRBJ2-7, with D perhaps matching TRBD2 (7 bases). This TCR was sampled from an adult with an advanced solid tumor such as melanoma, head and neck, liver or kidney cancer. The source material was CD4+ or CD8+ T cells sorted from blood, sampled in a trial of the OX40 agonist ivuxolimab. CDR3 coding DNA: TGTGCCAGCTCACCTAAGGGGGGGGGCACCTACGAGCAGTACTTC. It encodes CASSPKGGGTYEQYF.